This T cell receptor beta chain appears in the sequencing data of a study of shared clonotypes between healthy human individuals. Per the germline V gene, CDR1 is GTSNPN and CDR2 is SVGIG (reference sequence). The CDR3 extends over 14 amino acids. V lost 4 bases and J lost 8; bases outside the gene matches: 7. Sequencing was performed with immunoSEQ multiplex PCR; in TCRdb, only in-frame clones are kept and a portion is missing. Here the sample spans about 580,000 clones, 95% to 98% being singletons. A word on this clone: The antigen remains undetermined.

The naive CD8 fraction comprised CD45RO-negative cells positively selected for CCR7 and excluded terminally differentiated effector memory CD45RA+ cells. Donors had no recently reported acute infections or vaccinations and were HIV-negative. Nashville, Tennessee was home to all donors, who were Caucasian adults. General study findings and limits: Compared with memory subsets, naive subsets generally had larger estimated richness. Among a few donors, roughly 5% of naive CD4 clonotypes were found in common.

The sequence came from a young man in good health. Sequencing was performed on naive CD8+ T cells sorted from blood. The J gene is TRBJ2-1, the V gene TRBV30; the match to TRBD2 covers 11 bases. CDR3 sequence (DNA): TGTGCCTGGAACGAACTAGCGGGAGTTTATGAGCAGTTCTTC. It is translated as CAWNELAGVYEQFF.